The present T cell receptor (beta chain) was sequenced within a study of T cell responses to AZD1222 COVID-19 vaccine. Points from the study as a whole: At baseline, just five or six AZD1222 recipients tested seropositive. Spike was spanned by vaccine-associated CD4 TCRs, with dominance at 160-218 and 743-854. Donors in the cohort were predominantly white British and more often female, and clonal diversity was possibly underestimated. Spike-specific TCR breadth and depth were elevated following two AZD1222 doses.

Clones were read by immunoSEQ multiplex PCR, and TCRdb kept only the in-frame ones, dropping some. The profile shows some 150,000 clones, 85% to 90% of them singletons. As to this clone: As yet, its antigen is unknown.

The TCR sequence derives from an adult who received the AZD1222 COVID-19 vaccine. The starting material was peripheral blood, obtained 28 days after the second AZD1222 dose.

CDR3 coding DNA: TGTGCCAGCAGCCAAGAACCTGTCGGGGGGTCTAGCACAGATACGCAGTATTTT. Translation gives CASSQEPVGGSSTDTQYF. The chain links TRBV14 to TRBJ2-3, with 7 positions matching TRBD2. CDR3 length: 18 amino acids. V was clipped by 0 bases and J by 0 bases; unmatched bases: 9. The germline CDR1 and CDR2 sequences are SGHDN and FVKESK.